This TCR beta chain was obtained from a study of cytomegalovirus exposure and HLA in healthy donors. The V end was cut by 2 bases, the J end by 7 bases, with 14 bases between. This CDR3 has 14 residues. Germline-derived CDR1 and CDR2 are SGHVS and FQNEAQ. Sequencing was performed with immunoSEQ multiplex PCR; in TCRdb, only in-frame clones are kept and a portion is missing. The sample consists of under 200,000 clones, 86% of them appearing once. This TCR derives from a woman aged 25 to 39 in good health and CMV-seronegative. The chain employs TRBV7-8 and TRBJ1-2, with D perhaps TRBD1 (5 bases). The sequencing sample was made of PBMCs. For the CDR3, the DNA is TGTGCCAGCAGCTTACTGGGGACCTCATCTGGCTACACCTTC. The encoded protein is CASSLLGTSSGYTF.